This T cell receptor (beta chain) was identified in a study of T-cell reconstitution after alpha-beta-depleted transplantation in children. Overall study results and limits: It was surviving recipient T cells and thymic progenitors that gave some patients high TCRbeta diversity at day 60.

Details on this clonotype: Its target is unknown.

Unique molecular identifiers were used to barcode this TCRbeta library. TCRdb re-analysed the PCR reads in MiXCR, keeping a single row per CDR3 protein. The sample contains fewer than 550,000 distinct CDR3 sequences, 9.5% to 12% of which appear only once. Unmatched junction bases numbered 7, after V lost 6 bases and J lost 5 bases. The CDR3 has 14 residues. This sequence was found in a female patient aged 2-9 years who had a stem cell transplant for aplastic anemia, so the T cells may come from the graft donor. Sequences were derived from PBMCs, mostly from graft donor cells, sampled 180 days after TCRalphabeta/CD19-depleted stem cell transplant. This chain uses TRBV12-3 or TRBV12-4 with TRBJ1-1; 9 bases line up with TRBD1. This CDR3 is CASSRDREWTEAFF. The CDR3 bases are TGTGCCAGCAGCAGGGACAGGGAGTGGACTGAAGCTTTCTTT.